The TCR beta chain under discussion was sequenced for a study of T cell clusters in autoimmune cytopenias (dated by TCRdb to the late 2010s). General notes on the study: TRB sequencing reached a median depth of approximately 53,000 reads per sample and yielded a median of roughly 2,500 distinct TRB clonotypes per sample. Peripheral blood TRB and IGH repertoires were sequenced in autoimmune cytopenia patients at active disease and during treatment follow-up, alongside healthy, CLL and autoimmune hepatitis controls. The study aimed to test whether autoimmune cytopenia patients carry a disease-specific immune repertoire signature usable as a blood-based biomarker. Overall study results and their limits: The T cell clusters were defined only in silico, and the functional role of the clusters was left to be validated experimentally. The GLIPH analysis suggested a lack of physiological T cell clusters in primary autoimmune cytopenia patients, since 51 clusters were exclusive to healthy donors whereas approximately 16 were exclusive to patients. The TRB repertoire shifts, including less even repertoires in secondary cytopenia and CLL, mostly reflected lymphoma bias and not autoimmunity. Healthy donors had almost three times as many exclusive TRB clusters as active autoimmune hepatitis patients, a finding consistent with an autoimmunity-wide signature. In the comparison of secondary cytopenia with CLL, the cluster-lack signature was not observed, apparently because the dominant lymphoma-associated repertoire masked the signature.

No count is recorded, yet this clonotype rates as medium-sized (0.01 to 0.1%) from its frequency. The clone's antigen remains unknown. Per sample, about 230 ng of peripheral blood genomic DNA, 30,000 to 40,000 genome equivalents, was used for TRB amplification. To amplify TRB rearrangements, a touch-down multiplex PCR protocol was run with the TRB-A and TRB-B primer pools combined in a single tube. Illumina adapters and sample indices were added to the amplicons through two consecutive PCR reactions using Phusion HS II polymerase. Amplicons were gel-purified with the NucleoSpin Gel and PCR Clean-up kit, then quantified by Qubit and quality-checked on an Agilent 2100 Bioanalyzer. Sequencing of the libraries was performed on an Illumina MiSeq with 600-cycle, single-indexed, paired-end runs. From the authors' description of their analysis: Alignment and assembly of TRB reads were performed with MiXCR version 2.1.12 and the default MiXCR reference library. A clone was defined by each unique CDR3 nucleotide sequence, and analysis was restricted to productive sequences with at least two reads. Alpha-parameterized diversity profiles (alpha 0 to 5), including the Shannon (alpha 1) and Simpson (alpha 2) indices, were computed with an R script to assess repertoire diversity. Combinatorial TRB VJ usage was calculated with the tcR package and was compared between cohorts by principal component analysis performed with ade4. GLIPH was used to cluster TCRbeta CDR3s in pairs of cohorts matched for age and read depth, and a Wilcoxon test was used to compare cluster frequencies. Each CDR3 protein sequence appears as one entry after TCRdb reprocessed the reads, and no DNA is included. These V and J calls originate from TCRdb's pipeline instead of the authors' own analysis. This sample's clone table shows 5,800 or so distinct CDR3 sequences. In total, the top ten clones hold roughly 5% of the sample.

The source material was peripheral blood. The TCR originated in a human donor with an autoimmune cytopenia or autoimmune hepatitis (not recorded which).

The CDR3 in this case is CASSYSYLGQTNTGELFF. The sequence links TRBV6-2 or TRBV6-3 to TRBJ2-2; no DNA is available, so the TRBD1 call from TCRdb remains unchecked. CDR1 and CDR2, looked up from the germline V gene, are MNHEY and SVGEGT. From the cysteine through the phenylalanine, the CDR3 covers 18 amino acids. No DNA accompanies this entry.